These 22 T cell receptor beta chains originate from one sample sequenced in a study of cytomegalovirus exposure and HLA in healthy donors. Here immunoSEQ multiplex PCR was the method, and the copy in TCRdb shows in-frame clones only, minus some. This table has 65,000 to 90,000 clones, around nine tenths appearing once. The specimen was PBMCs. These receptors all come from a young woman in good health and CMV-seropositive.

This clone was seen just once. The CDR3 DNA reads as TGTGCCAGCAGTTACGGGACAGCCTCTAATTCACCCCTCCACTTT. Amino acid sequence: CASSYGTASNSPLHF. The J gene is TRBJ1-6, the V gene TRBV6-5; TRBD1 agrees at 7 bases. The CDR3 is 15 amino acids. In germline, CDR1 is MNHEY, CDR2 SVGAGI. J gave up 6 bases and V 2 bases, and 4 bases lay outside the gene matches.

The chain joins TRBV4-1 to TRBJ1-5, with TRBD1 as a possible D gene (5 bases). The CDR3 extends over 17 amino acids. V shed 0 bases and J shed 4 bases, with 16 bases lying between them. Per germline, CDR1 MGHRA and CDR2 YSYEKL. The CDR3 reads CASSQDRDGEGNQPQHF. CDR3 in DNA: TGCGCCAGCAGCCAAGATAGGGACGGGGAGGGGAATCAGCCCCAGCATTTT.

V usage is TRBV7-9 and J usage is TRBJ2-7, with 8 nucleotides matching TRBD1. Germline V gene sequence: CDR1 SEHNR, CDR2 FQNEAQ (reference sequence). The CDR3 spans 15 residues. The ends lost 2 bases at V and 2 bases at J; junction bases unmatched: 5. CDR3 coding DNA: TGTGCCAGCAGCTTATTCGGGACAGGACCCTACGAGCAGTACTTC. Amino acid sequence: CASSLFGTGPYEQYF.

This chain uses TRBV11-1 with TRBJ2-2; TRBD1 is a possible D gene (5 bases). Trimming cost V 3 bases and J 5 bases, with 22 bases left between them. This CDR3 region has 18 residues. Germline lookup yields CDR1 SGHAT and CDR2 FQDESV (reference sequence). As DNA, the CDR3 is TGTGCCAGCAGCTTTACTGGGGCAGGGTTTCAGAAAACCGGGGAGCTGTTTTTT. Encoded protein: CASSFTGAGFQKTGELFF.

The chain is built from TRBV7-9 and TRBJ2-7, with a weak D call TRBD1 (5 bases). V was cut by 3 bases and J by 1 base, with 10 bases left in between. The germline CDR1 and CDR2 sequences are SEHNR and FQNEAQ (reference sequence). This CDR3 has 14 residues. The CDR3 nucleotides are TGTGCCAGCAGCTTGTTAGACAGTTCCTACGAGCAGTACTTC. It yields the protein CASSLLDSSYEQYF. Together with reference TRBV7-9 and TRBJ2-7, the CDR3 gives the full variable domain: DTGVSQNPRHKITKRGQNVTFRCDPISEHNRLYWYRQTLGQGPEFLTYFQNEAQLEKSRLLSDRFSAERPKGSFSTLEIQRTEQGDSAMYLCASSLLDSSYEQYFGPGTRLTVT.

The V gene is TRBV7-8, the J gene TRBJ2-5, with a weak D call TRBD2 (6 bases). CDR1 SGHVS and CDR2 FQNEAQ come from the germline V gene. The CDR3 spans 15 residues. The V end lost 0 bases, the J end lost 4 bases, and 12 bases lay between the germline ends. The CDR3 region has the DNA TGTGCCAGCAGCTTAGCGCGTTTCGGGGGAGAGACCCAGTACTTC. Protein sequence: CASSLARFGGETQYF.

The gene calls are TRBV11-2 and TRBJ2-1; 9 nucleotides match TRBD2. The V and J ends lost 4 bases and 7 bases, in that order; junction bases with no gene match: 5. The germline gives CDR1 SGHAT, CDR2 FQNNGV. This CDR3 spans 14 amino acids. Here the CDR3 reads CASSSSGNRNEQFF. Written as DNA, the CDR3 is TGTGCCAGCAGCTCTAGCGGGAATCGGAATGAGCAGTTCTTC.

CDR3 sequence reads: CASSWTGQGAGEQFF. The CDR3, as DNA: TGTGCCAGCAGCTGGACGGGACAGGGGGCAGGTGAGCAGTTCTTC. The chain has TRBV2 and TRBJ2-1; 12 nucleotides align to TRBD1. CDR1 is SNHLY, CDR2 FYNNEI, per germline. The trim removed 6 bases at V and 9 bases at J, leaving 9 bases unmatched. This CDR3 is 15 amino acids long.

The V call is TRBV6-5, the J call TRBJ2-7, with D perhaps matching TRBD2 (5 bases). Looked up from germline, CDR1 is MNHEY and CDR2 is SVGAGI. The CDR3 loop spans 15 amino acids. The V end was cut by 6 bases, the J end by 10 bases, with 25 bases between. CDR3 in amino acids: CASSDEPGILVQQYF. The DNA for the CDR3 is TGTGCCAGCAGCGATGAACCGGGAATTCTGGTACAACAGTACTTC.

The chain is built from TRBV29-1 and TRBJ2-3, with D unresolved. The V end lost 4 bases, the J end lost 4 bases, and 12 bases lay between the germline ends. The length of the CDR3 is 13 residues. Looked up from germline, CDR1 is SQVTM and CDR2 is ANQGSEA. The CDR3 loop is CSVVAVRADTQYF. The CDR3 nucleotides are TGCAGCGTTGTGGCGGTTCGGGCAGATACGCAGTATTTT.

The V gene is TRBV6-5, the J gene TRBJ2-1, with a possible D match to TRBD1 (5 bases). Trimming shortened V by 0 bases and J by 5 bases, and 14 bases separated the two germline ends. CDR1 MNHEY and CDR2 SVGAGI come from the germline V gene. This CDR3 comprises 16 residues. Here the CDR3 reads CASSYSRFQGNNEQFF. The CDR3 region has the DNA TGTGCCAGCAGTTACTCACGTTTCCAGGGCAACAATGAGCAGTTCTTC.

The V and J genes are TRBV5-8 and TRBJ2-1, with a tentative D call TRBD2 (5 bases). Germline V gene sequence: CDR1 SGHTS, CDR2 YDEGEE. CDR3 length equals 15 residues. The V gene lost 0 bases and the J gene lost 2 bases, with 9 bases spanning the gap. The CDR3 loop reads CASSLGLAAYNEQFF. DNA of the CDR3: TGTGCCAGCAGCTTGGGTCTAGCAGCCTACAATGAGCAGTTCTTC.

This chain links TRBV6-5 with TRBJ2-7; 10 bases match TRBD1. This CDR3 is 16 amino acids long. Trimming cost V 4 bases and J 6 bases; bases outside gene matches: 12. Germline lookup yields CDR1 MNHEY and CDR2 SVGAGI. CDR3 coding DNA: TGTGCCAGCAGTTTTACCGGGACAGGGGCCTCGCTCGAGCAGTACTTC. It translates to CASSFTGTGASLEQYF.

The chain couples TRBV15 to TRBJ2-5, with 8 bases aligning to TRBD1. V shed 5 bases and J 5 bases; nucleotides not matched to a gene: 13. Germline CDR1 reads LNHNV; CDR2 reads YYDKDF (reference sequence). This CDR3 region has 16 residues. This CDR3 is CATSGRTRGLGETQYF. CDR3 sequence (DNA): TGTGCCACCAGCGGGCGAACCAGGGGGCTAGGGGAGACCCAGTACTTC.

The CDR3 loop reads CASRVQGISTDTQYF. The CDR3 nucleotides are TGCGCCAGCAGAGTACAGGGGATTAGCACAGATACGCAGTATTTT. This sequence joins TRBV10-2 and TRBJ2-3; TRBD1 matches at 7 bases. The ends lost 6 bases at V and 0 bases at J; junction bases unmatched: 6. Germline V lookup: CDR1 WSHSY, CDR2 SAAADI. The CDR3 length is 15 residues.

This rearrangement joins TRBV5-8 to TRBJ1-2; D remains unclear. The V and J ends lost 1 base and 2 bases respectively, with 9 bases between them. Germline values: CDR1 SGHTS, CDR2 YDEGEE. The CDR3 sequence is 14 residues long. CDR3 sequence reads: CASSLMEVNYGYTF. In DNA form, the CDR3 reads TGTGCCAGCAGCTTGATGGAGGTGAACTATGGCTACACCTTC.

The V and J genes are TRBV9 and TRBJ2-5, with 7 bases identical to TRBD1. Germline V gene data show CDR1 as SGDLS and CDR2 as YYNGEE. The CDR3 length is 16 residues. V was pared by 4 bases and J by 2 bases, with 11 bases of the junction left unmatched. The CDR3 DNA sequence: TGTGCCAGCAGCCCAAACCGGGACAGTTTACAAGAGACCCAGTACTTC. It codes for CASSPNRDSLQETQYF.

CDR3 sequence: CASSQRQEAFF. DNA for the CDR3: TGTGCCAGCAGCCAACGACAGGAAGCTTTCTTT. The chain combines TRBV28 with TRBJ1-1, with D perhaps matching TRBD1 (5 bases). This CDR3 region has 11 residues. Germline CDR1 is MDHEN and CDR2 is SYDVKM. Trimming left V 6 bases short and J 8 bases short, with 10 bases between.

This sequence joins TRBV2 and TRBJ2-7, with 9 bases that match TRBD2. The CDR3 length is 15 residues. Germline V gives CDR1 SNHLY, CDR2 FYNNEI. The trim removed 7 bases at V and 2 bases at J, leaving 9 bases unmatched. For the CDR3, the DNA is TGTGCCAGCACTCAAGAGATAGCGGGGGCCTACGAGCAGTACTTC. Protein sequence: CASTQEIAGAYEQYF.

There are a few counts of this clone. The chain links TRBV2 to TRBJ2-2; D call uncertain. This CDR3 is 17 amino acids long. The V gene lost 2 bases and the J gene lost 2 bases, with 15 bases spanning the gap. Germline CDR1 SNHLY, CDR2 FYNNEI. The DNA for the CDR3 is TGTGCCAGCAGTGAATCTATACTCACCGTAAACACCGGGGAGCTGTTTTTT. Translating it yields CASSESILTVNTGELFF.

The chain has TRBV13 and TRBJ2-1; the match to TRBD1 covers 8 bases. The CDR3 loop spans 15 amino acids. The ends lost 4 bases at V and 7 bases at J; junction bases unmatched: 9. CDR1 is PRHDT, CDR2 FYEKMQ, per germline (reference sequence). The CDR3 bases are TGTGCCAGCAGCTCGGGACAGGATTTGAGGAATGAGCAGTTCTTC. It specifies CASSSGQDLRNEQFF.

The chain combines TRBV9 with TRBJ2-1, with TRBD1 identical over 7 bases. V trimming: 3 bases; J trimming: 0 bases; junction bases outside the gene matches: 18. Germline-derived CDR1 and CDR2 are SGDLS and YYNGEE. This CDR3 spans 20 amino acids. As DNA, the CDR3 is TGTGCCAGCAGCGGCCAGGGACGCTGGGGACAGACCAGCTCCTACAATGAGCAGTTCTTC. Residues: CASSGQGRWGQTSSYNEQFF.